This T cell receptor beta chain came from a study of PD-1 blockade in mismatch repair-deficient tumors. Regarding this clone: One junction end does not reproduce the germline sequence, and a read error may be involved.

The CDR3 is made up of 15 amino acids. Germline assignment: CDR1 LNHNV and CDR2 YYDKDF (reference sequence). Assay: immunoSEQ multiplex PCR; the TCRdb copy retains only in-frame clones and omits some. The sample shows 15,000 to 20,000 clones, less than 90% of them seen only once. All patients were mismatch repair deficient, assessed by either PCR or immunohistochemistry. The clonotype comes from an adult with mismatch repair-deficient cancer. The chain combines TRBV15 with TRBJ2-3; 7 nucleotides align to TRBD1. This specimen consisted of PBMCs, obtained before pembrolizumab treatment. The CDR3 region has the DNA TGTGCCACCGGCAGGGGGAAGCGAGTCACAGATACGCAGTATTTT. This translates into CATGRGKRVTDTQYF.